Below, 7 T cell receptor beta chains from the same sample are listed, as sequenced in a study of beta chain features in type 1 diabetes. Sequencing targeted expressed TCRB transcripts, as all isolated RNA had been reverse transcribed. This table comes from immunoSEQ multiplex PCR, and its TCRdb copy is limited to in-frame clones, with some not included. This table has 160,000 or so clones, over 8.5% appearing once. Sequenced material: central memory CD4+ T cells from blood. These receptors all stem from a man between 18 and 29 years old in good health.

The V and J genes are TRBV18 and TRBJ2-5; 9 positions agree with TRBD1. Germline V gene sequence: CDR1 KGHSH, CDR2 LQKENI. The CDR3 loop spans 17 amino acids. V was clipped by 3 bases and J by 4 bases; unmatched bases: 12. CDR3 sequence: CASSPFSPGQGAETQYF. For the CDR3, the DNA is TGTGCCAGCTCACCTTTCTCACCGGGACAGGGCGCAGAGACCCAGTACTTC.

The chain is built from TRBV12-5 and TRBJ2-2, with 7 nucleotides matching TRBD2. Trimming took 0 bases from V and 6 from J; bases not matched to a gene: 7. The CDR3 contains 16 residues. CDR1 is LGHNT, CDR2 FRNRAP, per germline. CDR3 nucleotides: TGTGCTAGTGGTTTGGTCACGACTAGCCTCGCCGGGGAGCTGTTTTTT. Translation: CASGLVTTSLAGELFF.

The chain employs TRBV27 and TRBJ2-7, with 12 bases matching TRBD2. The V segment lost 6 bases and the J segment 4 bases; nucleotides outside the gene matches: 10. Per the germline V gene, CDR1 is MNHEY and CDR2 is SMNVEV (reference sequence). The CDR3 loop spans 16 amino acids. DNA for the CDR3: TGTGCCAGCAGGTCCACCCTAGCGGGAGGGCTGTACGAGCAGTACTTC. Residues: CASRSTLAGGLYEQYF.

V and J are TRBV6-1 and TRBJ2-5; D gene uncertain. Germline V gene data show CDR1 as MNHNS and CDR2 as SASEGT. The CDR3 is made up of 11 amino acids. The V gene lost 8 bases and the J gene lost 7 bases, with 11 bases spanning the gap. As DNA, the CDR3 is TGTGCCAGCGCTTCTCTTTGGACCCAGTACTTC. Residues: CASASLWTQYF.

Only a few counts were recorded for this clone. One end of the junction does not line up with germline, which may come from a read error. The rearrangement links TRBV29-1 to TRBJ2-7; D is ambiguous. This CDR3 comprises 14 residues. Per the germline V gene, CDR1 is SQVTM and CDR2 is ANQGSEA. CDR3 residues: CSGEGVGRPYEQYF. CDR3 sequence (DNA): TGCAGCGGTGAAGGTGTGGGAAGGCCCTACGAGCAGTACTTC.

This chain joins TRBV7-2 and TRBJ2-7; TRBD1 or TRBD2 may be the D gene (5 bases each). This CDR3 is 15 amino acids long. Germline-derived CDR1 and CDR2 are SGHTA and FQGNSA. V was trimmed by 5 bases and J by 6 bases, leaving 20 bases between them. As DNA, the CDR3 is TGTGCCAGCAGCCTAACGGCCCGAATTGGGGGCGAGCAGTACTTC. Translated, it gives CASSLTARIGGEQYF.

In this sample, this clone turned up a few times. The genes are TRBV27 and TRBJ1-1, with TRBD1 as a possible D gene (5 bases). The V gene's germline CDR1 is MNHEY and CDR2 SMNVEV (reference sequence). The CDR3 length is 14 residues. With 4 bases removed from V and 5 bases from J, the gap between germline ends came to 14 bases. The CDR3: CASSSPEGTTEAFF. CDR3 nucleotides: TGTGCCAGCAGTTCCCCCGAGGGGACGACTGAAGCTTTCTTT.